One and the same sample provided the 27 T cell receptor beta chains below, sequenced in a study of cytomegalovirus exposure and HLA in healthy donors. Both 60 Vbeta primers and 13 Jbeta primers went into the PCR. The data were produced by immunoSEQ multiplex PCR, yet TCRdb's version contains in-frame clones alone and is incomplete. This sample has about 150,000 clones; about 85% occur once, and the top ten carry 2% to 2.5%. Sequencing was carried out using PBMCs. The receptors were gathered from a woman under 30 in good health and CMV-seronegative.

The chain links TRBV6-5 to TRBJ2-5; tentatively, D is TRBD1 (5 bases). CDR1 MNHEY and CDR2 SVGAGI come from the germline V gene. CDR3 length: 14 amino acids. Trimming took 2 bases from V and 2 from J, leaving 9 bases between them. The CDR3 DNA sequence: TGTGCCAGCAGTTACGGGGCTTTACAAGAGACCCAGTACTTC. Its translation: CASSYGALQETQYF.

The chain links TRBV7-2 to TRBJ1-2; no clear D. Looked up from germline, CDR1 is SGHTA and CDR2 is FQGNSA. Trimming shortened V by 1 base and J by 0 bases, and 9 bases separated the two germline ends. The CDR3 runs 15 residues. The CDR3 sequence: CASSLGPRANYGYTF. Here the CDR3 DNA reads TGTGCCAGCAGCTTAGGCCCACGAGCTAACTATGGCTACACCTTC. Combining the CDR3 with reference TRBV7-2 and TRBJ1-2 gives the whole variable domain GAGVSQSPSNKVTEKGKDVELRCDPISGHTALYWYRQSLGQGLEFLIYFQGNSAPDKSGLPSDRFSAERTGGSVSTLTIQRTQQEDSAVYLCASSLGPRANYGYTFGSGTRLTVV.

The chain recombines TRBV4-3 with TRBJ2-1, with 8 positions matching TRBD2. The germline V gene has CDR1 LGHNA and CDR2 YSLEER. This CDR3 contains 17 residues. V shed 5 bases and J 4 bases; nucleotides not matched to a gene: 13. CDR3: CASSTYLGGAYYNEQFF. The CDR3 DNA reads TGCGCCAGCAGCACCTATCTCGGGGGGGCTTATTACAATGAGCAGTTCTTC.

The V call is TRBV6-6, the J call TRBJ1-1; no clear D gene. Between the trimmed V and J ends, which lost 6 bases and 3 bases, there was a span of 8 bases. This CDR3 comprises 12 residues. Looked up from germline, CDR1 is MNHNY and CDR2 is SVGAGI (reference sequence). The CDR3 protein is CASSFGDTEAFF. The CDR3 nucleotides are TGTGCCAGCAGCTTCGGGGACACTGAAGCTTTCTTT.

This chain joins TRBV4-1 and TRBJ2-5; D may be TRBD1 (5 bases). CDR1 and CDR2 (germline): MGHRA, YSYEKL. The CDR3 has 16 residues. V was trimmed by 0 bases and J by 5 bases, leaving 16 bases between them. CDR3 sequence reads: CASSQDSIQGWETQYF. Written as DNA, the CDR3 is TGCGCCAGCAGCCAAGATAGTATCCAGGGCTGGGAGACCCAGTACTTC.

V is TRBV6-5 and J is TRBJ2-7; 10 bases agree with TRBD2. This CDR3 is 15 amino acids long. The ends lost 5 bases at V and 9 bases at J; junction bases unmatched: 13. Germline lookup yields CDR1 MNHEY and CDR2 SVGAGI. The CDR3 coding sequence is TGTGCCAGCAGTAACGGAGCGGGGGGGCCTCAAGGGCAGTACTTC. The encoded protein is CASSNGAGGPQGQYF.

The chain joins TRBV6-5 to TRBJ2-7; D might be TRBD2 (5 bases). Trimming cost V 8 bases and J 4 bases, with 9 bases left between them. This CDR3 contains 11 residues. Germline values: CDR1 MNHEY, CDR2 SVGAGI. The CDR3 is CASGLEYEQYF. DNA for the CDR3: TGTGCCAGCGGACTGGAATACGAGCAGTACTTC.

CDR3 DNA: TGTGCCAGCAGTCTGACAGGGGCCAATCAGCCCCAGCATTTT. Its translation: CASSLTGANQPQHF. J is TRBJ1-5 and V is TRBV27; TRBD1 agrees at 8 bases. CDR1 is MNHEY, CDR2 SMNVEV, per germline (reference sequence). The CDR3 covers 14 residues. V lost 5 bases to trimming and J lost 3 bases; unmatched junction nucleotides: 3.

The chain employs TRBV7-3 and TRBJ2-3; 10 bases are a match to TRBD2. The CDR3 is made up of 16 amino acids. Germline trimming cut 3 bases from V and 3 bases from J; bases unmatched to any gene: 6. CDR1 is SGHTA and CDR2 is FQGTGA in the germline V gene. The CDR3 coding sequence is TGTGCCAGCAGCTTCGGGACTAGCGCGGGGACAGATACGCAGTATTTT. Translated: CASSFGTSAGTDTQYF. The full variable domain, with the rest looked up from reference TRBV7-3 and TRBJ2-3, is GAGVSQTPSNKVTEKGKYVELRCDPISGHTALYWYRQSLGQGPEFLIYFQGTGAADDSGLPNDRFFAVRPEGSVSTLKIQRTERGDSAVYLCASSFGTSAGTDTQYFGPGTRLTVL.

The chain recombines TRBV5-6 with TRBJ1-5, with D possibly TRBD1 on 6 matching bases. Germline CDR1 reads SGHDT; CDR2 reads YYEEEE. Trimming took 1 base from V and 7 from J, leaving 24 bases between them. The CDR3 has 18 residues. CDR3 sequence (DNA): TGTGCCAGCAGCTTGATGTCGGGTATATGGGAAAGGGGGCAGCCCCAGCATTTT. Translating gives CASSLMSGIWERGQPQHF.

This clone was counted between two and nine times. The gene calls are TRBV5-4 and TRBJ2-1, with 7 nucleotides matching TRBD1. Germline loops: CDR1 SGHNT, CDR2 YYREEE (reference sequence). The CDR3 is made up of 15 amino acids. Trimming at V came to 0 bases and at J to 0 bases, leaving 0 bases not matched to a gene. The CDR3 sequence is CASSLGQGSYNEQFF. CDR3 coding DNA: TGTGCCAGCAGCTTGGGACAGGGCTCCTACAATGAGCAGTTCTTC.

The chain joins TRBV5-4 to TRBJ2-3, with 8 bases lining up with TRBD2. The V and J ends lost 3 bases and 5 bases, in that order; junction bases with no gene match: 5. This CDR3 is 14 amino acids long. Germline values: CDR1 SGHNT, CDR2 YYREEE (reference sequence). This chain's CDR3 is CASSSRLARDTQYF. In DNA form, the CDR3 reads TGTGCCAGCAGCTCAAGACTAGCGAGAGATACGCAGTATTTT.

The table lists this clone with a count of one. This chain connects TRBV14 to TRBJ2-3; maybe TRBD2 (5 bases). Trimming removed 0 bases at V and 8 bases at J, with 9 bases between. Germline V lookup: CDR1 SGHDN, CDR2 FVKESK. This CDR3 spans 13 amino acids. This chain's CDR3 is CASSQEVRGTQYF. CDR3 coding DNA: TGTGCCAGCAGCCAAGAAGTCCGGGGTACGCAGTATTTT.

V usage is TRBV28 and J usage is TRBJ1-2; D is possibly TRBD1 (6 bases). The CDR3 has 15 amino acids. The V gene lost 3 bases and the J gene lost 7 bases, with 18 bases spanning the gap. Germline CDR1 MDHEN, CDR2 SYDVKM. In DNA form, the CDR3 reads TGTGCCAGCAGTTTGGGTACAGGGAATAAAGGTGGCTACACCTTC. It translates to CASSLGTGNKGGYTF.

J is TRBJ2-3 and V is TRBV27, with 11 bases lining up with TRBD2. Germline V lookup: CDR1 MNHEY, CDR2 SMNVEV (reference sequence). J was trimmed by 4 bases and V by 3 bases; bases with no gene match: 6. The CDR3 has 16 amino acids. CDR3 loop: CASSFVAGGPSDTQYF. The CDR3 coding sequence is TGTGCCAGCAGTTTCGTAGCGGGAGGGCCGTCAGATACGCAGTATTTT.

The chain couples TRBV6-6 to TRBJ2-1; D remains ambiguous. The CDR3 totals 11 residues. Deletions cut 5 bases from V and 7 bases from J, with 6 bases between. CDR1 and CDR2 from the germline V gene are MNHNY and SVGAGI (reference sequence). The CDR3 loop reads CASSPSNEQFF. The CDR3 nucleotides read TGTGCCAGCAGTCCTTCGAATGAGCAGTTCTTC.

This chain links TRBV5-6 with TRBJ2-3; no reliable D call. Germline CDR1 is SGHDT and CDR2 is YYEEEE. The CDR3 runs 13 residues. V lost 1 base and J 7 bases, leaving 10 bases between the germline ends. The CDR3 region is CASSLTEPNTQYF. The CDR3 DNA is TGTGCCAGCAGCTTGACGGAGCCGAATACGCAGTATTTT.

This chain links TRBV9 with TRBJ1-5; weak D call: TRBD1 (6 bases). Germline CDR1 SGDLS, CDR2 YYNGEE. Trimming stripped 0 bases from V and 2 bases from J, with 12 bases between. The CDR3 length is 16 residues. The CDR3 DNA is TGTGCCAGCAGCGTAGGGGGAGGGGGTCGCAATCAGCCCCAGCATTTT. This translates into CASSVGGGGRNQPQHF.

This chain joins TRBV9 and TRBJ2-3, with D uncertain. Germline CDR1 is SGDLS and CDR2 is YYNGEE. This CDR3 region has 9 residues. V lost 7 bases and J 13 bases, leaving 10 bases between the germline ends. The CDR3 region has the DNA TGTGCCAGCGGCAGCGCTGAGTATTTT. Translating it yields CASGSAEYF.

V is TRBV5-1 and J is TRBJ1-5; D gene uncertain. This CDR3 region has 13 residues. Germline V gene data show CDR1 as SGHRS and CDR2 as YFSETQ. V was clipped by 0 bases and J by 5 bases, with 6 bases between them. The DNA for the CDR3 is TGCGCCAGCAGCTTGGAAAGCGATCAGCCCCAGCATTTT. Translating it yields CASSLESDQPQHF.

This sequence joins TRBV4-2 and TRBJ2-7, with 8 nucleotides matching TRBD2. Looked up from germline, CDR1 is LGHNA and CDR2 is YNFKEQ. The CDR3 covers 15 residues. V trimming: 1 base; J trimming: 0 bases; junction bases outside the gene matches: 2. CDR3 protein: CASSQGLASSYEQYF. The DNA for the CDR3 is TGTGCCAGCAGCCAAGGACTAGCGAGCTCCTACGAGCAGTACTTC.

The CDR3 reads CASSPVGGQKETQYF. The CDR3 region has the DNA TGTGCCAGCAGCCCCGTCGGGGGACAGAAAGAGACCCAGTACTTC. The chain uses TRBV5-4 and TRBJ2-5; TRBD1 is a possible D gene (7 bases). CDR1 SGHNT and CDR2 YYREEE come from the germline V gene (reference sequence). The V and J ends lost 4 bases and 3 bases respectively, with 16 bases between them. This CDR3 is 15 amino acids long.

As DNA, the CDR3 is TGTGCCAGCAGCCAGGACAGGGCCAATGAGCAGTTCTTC. This gives the protein CASSQDRANEQFF. The chain recombines TRBV7-9 with TRBJ2-1; TRBD1 aligns across 8 bases. Germline CDR1 is SEHNR and CDR2 is FQNEAQ (reference sequence). This CDR3 contains 13 residues. The V gene end was trimmed by 5 bases and the J gene end by 6 bases; junction bases not matched to a gene: 3.

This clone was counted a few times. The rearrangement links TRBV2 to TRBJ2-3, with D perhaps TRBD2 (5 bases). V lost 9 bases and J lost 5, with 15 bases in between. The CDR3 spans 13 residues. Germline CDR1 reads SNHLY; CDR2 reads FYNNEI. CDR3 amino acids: CARSGPGIDTQYF. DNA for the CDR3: TGTGCCAGATCGGGCCCCGGGATAGATACGCAGTATTTT.

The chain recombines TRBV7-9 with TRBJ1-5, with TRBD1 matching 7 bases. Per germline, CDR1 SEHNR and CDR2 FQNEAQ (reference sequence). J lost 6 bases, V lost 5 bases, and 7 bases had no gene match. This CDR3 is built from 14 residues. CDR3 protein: CASSTHRGPQPQHF. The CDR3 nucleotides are TGTGCCAGCAGCACCCACAGGGGCCCTCAGCCCCAGCATTTT.

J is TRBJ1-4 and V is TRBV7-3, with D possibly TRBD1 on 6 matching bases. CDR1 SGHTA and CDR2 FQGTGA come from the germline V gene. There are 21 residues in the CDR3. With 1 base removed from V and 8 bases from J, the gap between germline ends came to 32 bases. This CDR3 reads CASSLKGGVLPRGCSLEKLFF. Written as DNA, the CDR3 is TGTGCCAGCAGCTTAAAAGGGGGGGTTTTGCCCCGGGGATGTAGTTTGGAAAAACTGTTTTTT.

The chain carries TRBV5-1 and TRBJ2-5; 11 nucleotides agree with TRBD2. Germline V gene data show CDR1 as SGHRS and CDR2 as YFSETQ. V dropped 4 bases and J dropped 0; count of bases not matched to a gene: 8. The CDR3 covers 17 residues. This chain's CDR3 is CASSLGLAGAYQETQYF. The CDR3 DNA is TGCGCCAGCAGCCTTGGACTAGCGGGCGCCTACCAAGAGACCCAGTACTTC.